What follows is one T cell receptor (beta chain) and its context. Its antigen is still unknown. These data originate in a study of CD8 T cells in ankylosing spondylitis. Quantitative 5'-RACE with molecular barcodes generated TCR beta libraries. TCRdb fed the 5' RACE reads into MiXCR, producing one record per CDR3 protein. The sample has fewer than 400,000 distinct CDR3 sequences; 14% to 15% are singletons. Study results and limitations: Made up of about eight highly homologous variants, a TCR beta motif appeared characteristic of ankylosing spondylitis blood. Disease-linked clones reportedly showed significant enrichment in matched ankylosing spondylitis synovial fluid.

CDR3 length: 14 residues. The V end lost 6 bases, the J end lost 0 bases, and 8 bases lay between the germline ends. CDR1 SNHLY and CDR2 FYNNEI come from the germline V gene. V gene TRBV2 combines with J gene TRBJ2-2; D gene ambiguous. The sequenced sample was blood, either unsorted or a sorted T cell fraction (not recorded which). The source of this sequence is a male donor with ankylosing spondylitis or in good health (not recorded which). CDR3 DNA: TGTGCCAGCAGGGCAGATTCGAACACCGGGGAGCTGTTTTTT. Translating gives CASRADSNTGELFF.